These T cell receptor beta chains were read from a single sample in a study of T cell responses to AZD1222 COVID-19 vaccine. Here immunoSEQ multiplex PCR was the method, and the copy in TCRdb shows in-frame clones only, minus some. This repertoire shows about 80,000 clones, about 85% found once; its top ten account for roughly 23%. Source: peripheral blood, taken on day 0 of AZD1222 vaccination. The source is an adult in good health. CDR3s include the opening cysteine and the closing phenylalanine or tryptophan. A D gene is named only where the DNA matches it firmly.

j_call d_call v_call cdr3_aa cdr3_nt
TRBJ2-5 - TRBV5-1 CASSTHSGAEETQYF TGCGCCAGCAGCACCCATAGCGGAGCAGAAGAGACCCAGTACTTC
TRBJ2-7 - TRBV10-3 CAINDPGKLYEQYF TGTGCCATCAATGACCCCGGGAAGCTATACGAGCAGTACTTC
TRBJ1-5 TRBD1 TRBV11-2 CASAGGGNSNQPQHF TGTGCCAGCGCAGGGGGGGGGAATAGCAATCAGCCCCAGCATTTT
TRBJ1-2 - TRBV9 CASGSFYGYTF TGTGCCAGCGGCAGTTTCTATGGCTACACCTTC
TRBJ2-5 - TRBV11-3 CASSLNRVGETQYF TGTGCCAGCAGCCTAAACAGGGTTGGGGAGACCCAGTACTTC
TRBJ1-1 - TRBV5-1 CASSRQTGNTEAFF TGCGCCAGCAGCCGCCAGACGGGGAACACTGAAGCTTTCTTT
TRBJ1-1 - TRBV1 CTSSRATPNTEAFF TGCACCAGCAGCCGAGCGACACCCAACACTGAAGCTTTCTTT
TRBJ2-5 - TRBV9 CASSASTSLGGTQYF TGTGCCAGCAGCGCTTCGACTAGTTTGGGGGGGACCCAGTACTTC
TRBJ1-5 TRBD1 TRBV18 CASSPGQGVGQPQHF TGTGCCAGCTCACCCGGACAGGGCGTTGGTCAGCCCCAGCATTTT
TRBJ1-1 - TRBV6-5 CASTSYRDTEAFF TGTGCCAGCACTTCCTACCGAGACACTGAAGCTTTCTTT
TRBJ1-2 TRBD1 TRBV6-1 CASSEGQGGTF TGTGCCAGCAGTGAAGGGCAGGGGGGCACCTTC
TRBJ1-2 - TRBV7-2 CASSLGNYGYTF TGTGCCAGCAGCTTAGGCAATTATGGCTACACCTTC
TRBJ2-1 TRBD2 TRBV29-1 CSVLGLAGTYNEQFF TGCAGCGTCCTTGGACTAGCGGGAACCTACAATGAGCAGTTCTTC
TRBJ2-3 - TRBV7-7 CASSLAPTADTQYF TGTGCCAGCAGCTTAGCCCCCACCGCAGATACGCAGTATTTT